This T cell receptor (beta chain) was sequenced for a study of control samples from healthy donors and cancer patients. CDR3 length: 16 residues. V was pared by 4 bases and J by 0 bases, with 10 bases between. Germline CDR1 reads SNHLY; CDR2 reads FYNNEI. The protocol was immunoSEQ multiplex PCR, while the TCRdb copy is restricted to in-frame clones and leaves out a portion. The sample gives hundreds of thousands of clones, around 79% of which show up once; roughly 13% is in the top ten. The sequence derives from a woman aged 60-75 years with lung cancer. The V and J genes are TRBV2 and TRBJ2-6; no firm D call. The sequencing sample was made of PBMCs. The CDR3 nucleotides read TGTGCCAGCAGTGGCCAGCCCAGCTCTGGGGCCAACGTCCTGACTTTC. Protein sequence: CASSGQPSSGANVLTF. The variable domain in full, completed from reference TRBV2 and TRBJ2-6, reads EPEVTQTPSHQVTQMGQEVILRCVPISNHLYFYWYRQILGQKVEFLVSFYNNEISEKSEIFDDQFSVERPDGSNFTLKIRSTKLEDSAMYFCASSGQPSSGANVLTFGAGSRLTVL.